These 29 T cell receptor beta chains were sequenced from one sample in a study of T cell repertoires in cytomegalovirus infection. MiXCR, run by TCRdb on the reads, gives a single entry per CDR3 protein. The sample has about 260,000 distinct CDR3 sequences, roughly 15% seen once. Source material: PBMCs. These TCRs come from a human donor in good health (CMV status not recorded). Some clones in this sample may be carry-over from other donors' samples.

The chain combines TRBV28 with TRBJ2-7; a possible D gene is TRBD2 (6 bases). CDR1 and CDR2 (germline): MDHEN, SYDVKM. This CDR3 has 16 amino acids. V lost 2 bases and J lost 0, with 14 bases in between. The CDR3 sequence is CASSLPPGTASYEQYF. In DNA form, the CDR3 reads TGTGCCAGCAGTTTACCACCCGGGACTGCCTCCTACGAGCAGTACTTC.

The rearrangement uses TRBV29-1 and TRBJ1-1; 11 bases fit TRBD1. CDR1 and CDR2 (germline): SQVTM, ANQGSEA. CDR3 length equals 14 residues. V was pared by 5 bases and J by 5 bases, with 7 bases of the junction left unmatched. CDR3 bases: TGCAGCGTTTCCGGGACAGGGGGTGATACTGAAGCTTTCTTT. It codes for CSVSGTGGDTEAFF. Drawing the rest from reference TRBV29-1 and TRBJ1-1, the complete variable domain is SAVISQKPSRDICQRGTSLTIQCQVDSQVTMMFWYRQQPGQSLTLIATANQGSEATYESGFVIDKFPISRPNLTFSTLTVSNMSPEDSSIYLCSVSGTGGDTEAFFGQGTRLTVV.

This sequence joins TRBV28 and TRBJ2-1; 7 nucleotides align to TRBD1. This CDR3 spans 14 amino acids. CDR1 MDHEN and CDR2 SYDVKM come from the germline V gene. Trimming took 11 bases from V and 1 from J; bases not matched to a gene: 8. The CDR3 sequence: CAFSDRSSYNEQFF. The CDR3 nucleotides are TGTGCCTTCTCGGACAGGTCTTCCTACAATGAGCAGTTCTTC.

As DNA, the CDR3 is TGCAGTGCTACGCCGGGACCACTAAACACCGGGGAGCTGTTTTTT. Encoded protein: CSATPGPLNTGELFF. The V and J genes are TRBV20-1 and TRBJ2-2; either TRBD1 or TRBD2 may fit D (5 bases each). The CDR3 consists of 15 residues. Germline assignment: CDR1 DFQATT and CDR2 SNEGSKA (reference sequence). Trimming stripped 4 bases from V and 2 bases from J, with 14 bases between.

V is TRBV20-1 and J is TRBJ2-1, with TRBD2 matching over 9 bases. CDR3 length: 14 residues. The germline CDR1 and CDR2 sequences are DFQATT and SNEGSKA (reference sequence). CDR3 nucleotide sequence: TGCAGCGGACTGCGGGAGGGTAATTACAATGAGCAGTTCTTC. Its protein product is CSGLREGNYNEQFF.

CDR3 in amino acids: CSVHGGRAVGTDTQYF. Written as DNA, the CDR3 is TGCAGCGTCCATGGGGGTAGGGCGGTCGGCACAGATACGCAGTATTTT. The J gene is TRBJ2-3, the V gene TRBV29-1; D possibly uses TRBD1 or TRBD2 (5 bases each). Trimming took off 6 bases at V and 1 base at J, with 20 bases between the two ends. Germline CDR1 SQVTM, CDR2 ANQGSEA. The CDR3 consists of 16 residues.

This clonotype was found a few times. The chain links TRBV20-1 to TRBJ1-6, with TRBD1 matching over 8 bases. Per the germline V gene, CDR1 is DFQATT and CDR2 is SNEGSKA (reference sequence). CDR3 size: 16 residues. V gave up 6 bases and J gave up 6 bases; unmatched junction bases: 13. The CDR3 reads CSATRPGQAFNSPLHF. In DNA, the CDR3 is TGCAGTGCCACTCGTCCGGGACAGGCGTTTAATTCACCCCTCCACTTT.

The chain uses TRBV19 and TRBJ2-7; 10 bases agree with TRBD1. Germline values: CDR1 LNHDA, CDR2 SQIVND (reference sequence). The trim removed 4 bases at V and 4 bases at J, leaving 10 bases unmatched. This CDR3 is 16 amino acids long. The CDR3 nucleotides read TGTGCCAGTAGTACCCTCAGGACAGGGGGGAAATACGAGCAGTACTTC. Translated, it gives CASSTLRTGGKYEQYF.

Of note for this clonotype: A much larger clone sits a single nucleotide away, making a read error possible. The rearrangement uses TRBV24-1 and TRBJ2-2; either TRBD1 or TRBD2 may supply D (5 bases each). The germline gives CDR1 KGHDR, CDR2 SFDVKD. CDR3 length: 13 amino acids. CDR3 region: CATSDPGPGEPFF. CDR3 coding DNA: TGTGCCACCAGTGATCCAGGGCCCGGGGAGCCGTTTTTT.

This clonotype was found a few times. V is TRBV28 and J is TRBJ1-2; D unclear. This CDR3 contains 12 residues. V dropped 6 bases and J dropped 11 bases, with 16 bases sitting between them. The germline V gene encodes CDR1 MDHEN and CDR2 SYDVKM. The CDR3 DNA follows: TGTGCCAGCAGCAGAATAGGGAGGCCTTACACCTTC. It codes for CASSRIGRPYTF.

A note on this clonotype: The junction does not match germline at one end; this may be a read error. This chain uses TRBV12-3 or TRBV12-4 with TRBJ2-1, with 8 bases matching TRBD1. CDR3 length: 13 amino acids. CDR3 loop: CASSRTGTNEQFF. The CDR3 nucleotides are TGTGCAAGCAGCCGGACAGGGACCAACGAGCAGTTCTTC.

CDR3: CASSIWGQNNQPQHF. In DNA, the CDR3 is TGTGCCAGTAGTATTTGGGGCCAAAACAATCAGCCCCAGCATTTT. The chain joins TRBV19 to TRBJ1-5; D might be TRBD1 (5 bases). V shed 3 bases and J shed 3 bases, with 12 bases lying between them. Germline V gene data show CDR1 as LNHDA and CDR2 as SQIVND (reference sequence). This CDR3 region has 15 residues.

This clonotype was observed at least ten times. V gene TRBV7-2 combines with J gene TRBJ2-3; the match to TRBD1 covers 7 bases. The CDR3 covers 13 residues. Germline assignment: CDR1 SGHTA and CDR2 FQGNSA. V trimming: 5 bases; J trimming: 8 bases; junction bases outside the gene matches: 7. The CDR3 DNA reads TGTGCCAGCAGCCTCGACAGGGCCGCTACGCAGTATTTT. As protein: CASSLDRAATQYF.

This clonotype was detected many times. The rearrangement joins TRBV2 to TRBJ2-6; no definite D call. CDR1 and CDR2 (germline): SNHLY, FYNNEI. V gave up 2 bases and J gave up 0 bases, with 5 bases separating them. The CDR3 extends over 15 amino acids. CDR3 sequence reads: CASSELFSGANVLTF. CDR3 nucleotide sequence: TGTGCCAGCAGTGAACTTTTCTCTGGGGCCAACGTCCTGACTTTC. The full variable domain, completed using reference TRBV2 and TRBJ2-6, is EPEVTQTPSHQVTQMGQEVILRCVPISNHLYFYWYRQILGQKVEFLVSFYNNEISEKSEIFDDQFSVERPDGSNFTLKIRSTKLEDSAMYFCASSELFSGANVLTFGAGSRLTVL.

V is TRBV20-1 and J is TRBJ1-4, with TRBD1 as a possible D gene (6 bases). Germline-derived CDR1 and CDR2 are DFQATT and SNEGSKA (reference sequence). The V gene lost 2 bases and the J gene lost 4 bases, with 17 bases spanning the gap. The CDR3 covers 16 residues. The CDR3 protein is CSARPPRGHGNEKLFF. In nucleotides, the CDR3 is TGCAGTGCTAGACCTCCCCGGGGGCACGGTAATGAAAAACTGTTTTTT.

This clonotype came up many times. The chain combines TRBV7-9 with TRBJ2-7, with D maybe TRBD2 (6 bases). Germline assignment: CDR1 SEHNR and CDR2 FQNEAQ (reference sequence). V was clipped by 5 bases and J by 3 bases, with 20 bases between them. The CDR3 covers 16 residues. CDR3 protein: CASSPPWDGSLYEQYF. CDR3 coding DNA: TGTGCCAGCAGCCCCCCGTGGGACGGGAGTCTCTACGAGCAGTACTTC.

This clonotype was seen many times. The chain couples TRBV7-6 to TRBJ2-2; D gene uncertain. Per the germline V gene, CDR1 is SGHVS and CDR2 is FNYEAQ. This CDR3 is 14 amino acids long. V lost 0 bases, J lost 6 bases, and 8 bases lay in between. CDR3 sequence (DNA): TGTGCCAGCAGCTTAGCCTTCGATTCCGGGGAGCTGTTTTTT. Protein product: CASSLAFDSGELFF.

The sample holds many counts of this clonotype. V and J are TRBV19 and TRBJ2-6, with a weak D call TRBD1 (6 bases). Germline V gene sequence: CDR1 LNHDA, CDR2 SQIVND (reference sequence). Deletions cut 4 bases from V and 2 bases from J, with 12 bases between. This CDR3 comprises 16 residues. CDR3 loop: CASSTIQGAGANVLTF. CDR3 coding DNA: TGTGCCAGTAGTACGATACAGGGAGCTGGGGCCAACGTCCTGACTTTC.

This clonotype was picked up a small number of times. The gene calls are TRBV7-2 and TRBJ2-5; 9 nucleotides match TRBD1. The length of the CDR3 is 15 residues. Germline CDR1 SGHTA, CDR2 FQGNSA. V gave up 2 bases and J gave up 6 bases; unmatched junction bases: 7. The CDR3 loop is CASSLQADRGQTQYF. As DNA, the CDR3 is TGTGCCAGCAGCTTACAGGCGGACAGGGGACAGACCCAGTACTTC.

This clonotype was detected ten times or more. The V and J genes are TRBV7-2 and TRBJ1-4; the D is unclear. The CDR3 length is 15 residues. Trimming pared 2 bases from V and 8 bases from J, leaving 15 bases between. The germline V gene encodes CDR1 SGHTA and CDR2 FQGNSA. The CDR3 region is CASSLSGLRFEKLFF. For the CDR3, the DNA is TGTGCCAGCAGCTTATCGGGCCTGCGGTTCGAAAAACTGTTTTTT.

At least ten counts were recorded for this clonotype. This rearrangement joins TRBV5-6 to TRBJ2-1; D gene ambiguous. Trimming cost V 0 bases and J 8 bases, with 9 bases left between them. The length of the CDR3 is 13 residues. CDR1 is SGHDT and CDR2 is YYEEEE in the germline V gene. CDR3 bases: TGTGCCAGCAGCTTGGTCCGAGGCGATGAGCAGTTCTTC. This translates into CASSLVRGDEQFF.

The chain links TRBV29-1 to TRBJ2-1, with TRBD2 as a possible D gene (5 bases). This CDR3 contains 11 residues. V lost 7 bases to trimming and J lost 6 bases, with 10 bases between them. Germline values: CDR1 SQVTM, CDR2 ANQGSEA. The CDR3 bases are TGCAGCGCCCTCGGGGTCAATGAGCAGTTCTTC. Protein: CSALGVNEQFF.

This clonotype has ten or more counts. The CDR3 bases are TGTGCCAGCAGCTTAGACGGATCCTATAATTCACCCCTCCACTTT. Translation gives CASSLDGSYNSPLHF. This chain connects TRBV7-9 to TRBJ1-6; D is unresolved. The CDR3 is 15 amino acids. Germline-derived CDR1 and CDR2 are SEHNR and FQNEAQ (reference sequence). V was pared by 1 base and J by 1 base, with 5 bases between. Together with reference TRBV7-9 and TRBJ1-6, the CDR3 gives the full variable domain: DTGVSQNPRHKITKRGQNVTFRCDPISEHNRLYWYRQTLGQGPEFLTYFQNEAQLEKSRLLSDRFSAERPKGSFSTLEIQRTEQGDSAMYLCASSLDGSYNSPLHFGNGTRLTVT.

This clonotype was counted at least ten times. The chain uses TRBV7-2 and TRBJ2-7, with 10 positions matching TRBD1. Germline loops: CDR1 SGHTA, CDR2 FQGNSA. The ends lost 3 bases at V and 4 bases at J; junction bases unmatched: 9. The CDR3 length is 16 residues. In nucleotides, the CDR3 is TGTGCCAGCAGCTTGAAGGGACAGGGGATTGTTTACGAGCAGTACTTC. It yields the protein CASSLKGQGIVYEQYF.

This clonotype was seen only a few times. In DNA form, the CDR3 reads TGTGCCAGTTCTCAGGGACAGGGGTTGGAGACCCAGTACTTC. This translates into CASSQGQGLETQYF. The rearrangement joins TRBV19 to TRBJ2-5; 10 bases are a match to TRBD1. Unmatched junction bases numbered 8, after V lost 8 bases and J lost 5 bases. The CDR3 is 14 amino acids. The V gene's germline CDR1 is LNHDA and CDR2 SQIVND (reference sequence).

The gene calls are TRBV10-1 and TRBJ1-1, with unresolved D. The CDR3 totals 13 residues. Trimming removed 3 bases from V and 4 bases from J, with 9 bases in between. Per the germline V gene, CDR1 is WNHNN and CDR2 is SYGVQD (reference sequence). This chain's CDR3 is CASSDESRTEAFF. CDR3 nucleotide sequence: TGCGCCAGCAGTGACGAGAGCCGCACTGAAGCTTTCTTT.

The chain couples TRBV14 to TRBJ1-6; no clear D. The V gene's germline CDR1 is SGHDN and CDR2 FVKESK. There are 12 residues in the CDR3. V lost 0 bases and J 10 bases, leaving 4 bases between the germline ends. CDR3 coding DNA: TGTGCCAGCAGCCAAGATCGCTCACCCCTCCACTTT. Protein product: CASSQDRSPLHF.

V gene TRBV19 combines with J gene TRBJ2-2; 8 positions match TRBD2. Germline CDR1 LNHDA, CDR2 SQIVND (reference sequence). V lost 5 bases to trimming and J lost 5 bases; unmatched junction nucleotides: 13. The CDR3 loop spans 17 amino acids. The CDR3 here is CASSPPTVAGGTGELFF. The CDR3 DNA reads TGTGCCAGTAGTCCCCCGACTGTGGCGGGAGGAACCGGGGAGCTGTTTTTT. The variable domain in full, with the rest retrieved from reference TRBV19 and TRBJ2-2, is DGGITQSPKYLFRKEGQNVTLSCEQNLNHDAMYWYRQDPGQGLRLIYYSQIVNDFQKGDIAEGYSVSREKKESFPLTVTSAQKNPTAFYLCASSPPTVAGGTGELFFGEGSRLTVL.

V usage is TRBV5-1 and J usage is TRBJ1-1; D not certain. CDR3 length equals 16 residues. Trimming cost V 0 bases and J 0 bases, with 12 bases left between them. Germline CDR1 and CDR2: SGHRS and YFSETQ. The CDR3 is CASSLGSGQLNTEAFF. CDR3 bases: TGCGCCAGCAGCTTGGGGTCCGGCCAGTTGAACACTGAAGCTTTCTTT.